The clone carrying this TCR beta chain was recorded once. Its antigen is not known. The sample originates from a study of cytomegalovirus exposure and HLA in healthy donors. Findings and limits, study-wide: Another analysis was done later, and it associated 17,000 or so TCR beta sequences with HLA alleles at 0.05 false discovery rate.

It was with 60 Vbeta and 13 Jbeta primers that the PCR ran. Here immunoSEQ multiplex PCR was the method, and the copy in TCRdb shows in-frame clones only, minus some. The sample holds about 98,000 clones, around 70% seen once. Germline CDR1 reads MNHEY; CDR2 reads SMNVEV (reference sequence). The CDR3 extends over 14 amino acids. V shed 6 bases, J shed 6 bases, and the junction held 9 bases outside the gene matches. The chain joins TRBV27 to TRBJ1-1, with 8 bases lining up with TRBD1. The source is a man in his forties or fifties in good health and CMV-seronegative. Material: PBMCs. The chain's CDR3 is CASRDTGGDAEAFF. The DNA for the CDR3 is TGTGCCAGCAGGGATACAGGGGGAGACGCTGAAGCTTTCTTT.